This passage covers 8 T cell receptor beta chains from one sample sequenced in a study of regulatory T cells in long-lasting Graves disease. Arm-PCR with iRepertoire HTBI primers amplified the CDR3 regions for these TCR beta libraries. TCRdb re-called the multiplex PCR reads with MiXCR, one entry per CDR3 protein. The sample lists more than 400,000 distinct CDR3 sequences; about a sixth were seen once. Time point defined: newly diagnosed GD, antithyroid drugs for less than 3 months. The authors made the TCR library using RNA they extracted from PBMCs. These data were also reused for a study on T cells in Graves' hyperthyroidism and ophthalmopathy.

Sequences were derived from peripheral blood mononuclear cells (PBMCs), sampled at new diagnosis, from a patient treated with antithyroid drugs. The receptor set was obtained from a young woman with Graves disease.

The table lists this clonotype with a few counts. This chain joins TRBV5-1 and TRBJ2-7; 7 nucleotides align to TRBD2. The CDR3 is 16 amino acids. Germline values: CDR1 SGHRS, CDR2 YFSETQ. The junction had 10 bases not matched to a gene; V was cut back by 4 bases and J by 0 bases. For the CDR3, the DNA is TGCGCCAGCAGCCCCCCGCTAGCGGTAATCTCCTACGAGCAGTACTTC. Translation: CASSPPLAVISYEQYF.

This clonotype has only a few counts. The CDR3 protein is CSARDLQVFTDLNEKLFF. DNA of the CDR3: TGCAGTGCTAGAGATCTACAAGTTTTCACAGATCTTAATGAAAAACTGTTTTTT. The chain has TRBV20-1 and TRBJ1-4, with D unclear. With 0 bases removed from V and 4 bases from J, the gap between germline ends came to 21 bases. This CDR3 region has 18 residues. Germline CDR1 and CDR2: DFQATT and SNEGSKA (reference sequence).

The table lists this clonotype with many counts. The V and J genes are TRBV6-1 and TRBJ2-1, with D uncertain. The CDR3 loop spans 16 amino acids. V lost 5 bases, J lost 0 bases, and 14 bases lay in between. Per the germline V gene, CDR1 is MNHNS and CDR2 is SASEGT. The CDR3: CASSLSVGGSYNEQFF. The CDR3 DNA is TGTGCCAGCAGTCTATCGGTTGGTGGCTCCTACAATGAGCAGTTCTTC.

This clonotype was observed many times. The chain has TRBV28 and TRBJ1-2, with TRBD1 as a possible D gene (5 bases). Germline values: CDR1 MDHEN, CDR2 SYDVKM. The CDR3 is 13 residues long. Trimming took off 7 bases at V and 6 bases at J, with 15 bases between the two ends. The CDR3 nucleotides read TGTGCCAGCACCTTACGGGACCATCATGGCTACACCTTC. Amino acids: CASTLRDHHGYTF.

The sample holds many counts of this clonotype. CDR3 bases: TGCAGTGCTAAAGGGGACAGGGGATTCTCCGAGCAGTACTTC. As protein: CSAKGDRGFSEQYF. This sequence joins TRBV20-1 and TRBJ2-7; 10 positions match TRBD1. This CDR3 has 14 residues. Germline lookup yields CDR1 DFQATT and CDR2 SNEGSKA (reference sequence). J lost 6 bases, V lost 4 bases, and 9 bases had no gene match.

This clonotype has at least ten counts. The chain employs TRBV28 and TRBJ2-7; D is possibly TRBD2 (5 bases). V was trimmed by 6 bases and J by 4 bases, leaving 7 bases between them. The CDR3 is 11 residues long. Germline V lookup: CDR1 MDHEN, CDR2 SYDVKM. The CDR3 region is CASSPGYEQYF. In DNA form, the CDR3 reads TGTGCCAGCAGCCCGGGATACGAGCAGTACTTC.

This clonotype was counted ten times or more. The V call is TRBV20-1, the J call TRBJ2-7, with 8 nucleotides matching TRBD1. Germline CDR1 is DFQATT and CDR2 is SNEGSKA (reference sequence). The CDR3 has 13 residues. Trimming at V came to 2 bases and at J to 3 bases, leaving 3 bases not matched to a gene. CDR3 residues: CSARPGQGYEQYF. The DNA of the CDR3 is TGCAGTGCTAGACCAGGACAGGGCTACGAGCAGTACTTC.

Comments on this clonotype: This likely reflects a read error, since a far larger clone is one base away. The chain is built from TRBV7-2 and TRBJ2-1; D call uncertain. In germline, CDR1 is SGHTA, CDR2 FQGNSA. Between the trimmed V and J ends, which lost 5 bases and 10 bases, there was a span of 12 bases. The CDR3 has 12 residues. CDR3 bases: TGTGCCAGCAGCACCCTTGGCTACGAGCAGTTCTTC. Translation gives CASSTLGYEQFF.